What follows is one T cell receptor beta chain and its context. Its antigen is unknown. It has no much larger one-base neighbor in the sample; base qualities were not kept. These data originate in a study of cytomegalovirus exposure and HLA in healthy donors (dated 2017 in TCRdb). At the level of the whole study: An earlier analysis of 587 of the donors reported 250 to 300 Gb of sequence data and some 120 million unique TCR beta sequences from about 200 million T cells. An early release covering around 630 HLA-typed donors comprised approximately 290 gigabases of sequencing data and tens of millions of unique TCR sequences. Among the roughly 390 genotyped donors, around 81% belonged to the genetic ancestry cluster associated with self-reported Caucasian donors. The aim of the study was to test whether cataloging public T cell receptors could identify signatures of past pathogen exposure. The study profiled the T cell repertoires of more than 500 subjects by immunosequencing and related them to cytomegalovirus serostatus. Along with the approximately 700-subject first cohort, a separate validation cohort of over 90 different subjects was used. The study combined high-throughput TCR immunosequencing, statistical association of individual TCRs with disease status, and machine learning to predict cytomegalovirus infection status. To study patterns of TCR occurrence, a later analysis re-analyzed previously published TCR beta repertoires from 550 to 800 donors and added high-resolution HLA genotyping. The later analysis used no new phenotypic data to find candidate immune exposures, relying instead on TCR beta sequences and their occurrence across donors. An earlier analysis of fewer than 750 of the donors used high-throughput TCR beta sequencing to judge whether each TCR beta V gene segment behaved as functional or pseudogenic. Donor age, sex, ethnicity and CMV serostatus were compiled alongside the repertoire data. A later genetic analysis took genome-wide SNP genotypes for 398 of the 666 donors and used that subset as a discovery cohort. Every repertoire in the discovery cohort had been generated on one and the same sequencing platform. HLA typing included class I and class II loci at four-digit resolution. Typing coverage differed by locus: A, B, C, DRB1 and DQB1 were typed in roughly 629-640 donors, DQA1 in about 500, DPA1 in 600 to 610, and DPB1 in 400 to 490. Roughly 5 DR-DQ haplotypes were handled as single units for association and clustering, since linkage in the cohort was strong. On average, around 200,000 unique TCR beta nucleotide sequences were sequenced per donor among more than 350 genotyped donors of the cohort, with roughly 18% of those sequences being non-productive.

Study-level results and caveats: In a later analysis, HLA-associated TCR beta chains were found to be more clonally expanded and to have lower generation probabilities than equally common non-associated chains. Presence/absence analyses assumed roughly uniform sequencing depth across donors, an assumption that may not hold. Broadly in line with IMGT annotations, most TCR beta V segments showed up in productive rearrangements about 87% or about 30% of the time in an earlier analysis of roughly 590 of the donors. In a later analysis, about 16,000 TCR beta sequences were associated with specific HLA alleles at a false discovery rate of 0.05. A cluster of highly shared sequence variants was judged likely to be a technical artifact of the sequencing pipeline. In a later analysis, TCR association rates were found to vary across HLA loci, with the most associated TCRs seen for DRB1 alleles and the fewest for HLA-C alleles. When HLA alleles, especially DR and DQ, strongly co-occurred, TCR associations were difficult to assign to individual alleles. The cohort was sequenced for TCR beta chains only, and without alpha or paired-chain data the features that could be detected were limited. Seventeen rarely observed V segments, including chromosome 9 orphons, were excluded from the earlier analysis of just under 600 of the donors because counts were too low. V-gene and J-gene trimming of TCR beta chains was associated with a missense DCLRE1C variant in a later genetic analysis, and the association was replicated in an independent cohort. In the study, some 160 TCR beta chains were listed as associated with cytomegalovirus. According to the authors, the approach could potentially be generalized to other disease states and immunological phenotypes. The classifier was reported to diagnose cytomegalovirus status with high specificity and sensitivity in both the original cohort and the validation cohort. Because the 87-base-pair reads could not distinguish some IMGT-functional V segments, including TRBV6-2 and TRBV6-3, those segments were excluded. A later genetic analysis reported fewer N-insertions in productive TCRs among donors in an Asian-associated ancestry cluster than the roughly 720-donor mean. A further reported finding was that TCR beta sequences accurately predicted the HLA-A and HLA-B alleles for most subjects in the first cohort. Because some donors lacked HLA typing at each locus, the association tests relied only on the typed subset. CMV serostatus was the only immune exposure information available for the cohort. A few of the identified cytomegalovirus-associated TCR beta chains were confirmed in vitro to be specific for cytomegalovirus antigens. Most TCR sequences were seen in very few donors, while some public TCRs were found in many individuals. According to a later analysis, parvovirus B19, influenza, CMV and Epstein-Barr virus appeared linked to several top co-occurrence clusters. According to a later analysis, most CMV-associated TCR beta chains appeared to be HLA-restricted, and the HLA associations seemed to be driven largely by CMV exposure. Correlated functional status among segregating V segments might be attributable to linkage disequilibrium, but an unknown experimental factor could not be ruled out.

Library preparation used the immunoSEQ multiplex PCR assay. A mixture of 60 forward primers for TCR Vbeta segments and 13 reverse primers for TCR Jbeta segments was used in the multiplex PCR. A multiplex PCR assay on genomic DNA amplified the CDR3 region of rearranged TCR beta genes. The Illumina HiSeq System was used to sequence the amplified TCR beta libraries as 87-base-pair reads. Turning to the authors' computational methods: A later analysis tallied 75 million to 95 million unique TCR beta chains across the approximately 670 repertoires, and around 12 million of those chains were shared by two or more donors. A nearest-neighbor algorithm error-corrected the raw reads and collapsed the reads into unique sequences, merging closely related sequences to remove PCR and sequencing errors. To assign V, D and J gene segments, CDR3 sequences were aligned to IMGT reference sequences. Each retained sequence needed at least a six-nucleotide match to both a V gene segment and a J gene segment. A rearrangement was called productive if the CDR3 had no stop codons and remained in frame with V and J, and every other rearrangement was called non-productive. Following IMGT convention, CDR3 was defined as the stretch from the second conserved V-encoded cysteine to the conserved J-encoded phenylalanine. The earlier analysis of some 600 of the donors excluded sequences that lacked an unambiguous match to a single V gene segment. In an earlier analysis of a few hundred of the donors, V segments were called functional above 56.7% productive rearrangements and were called segregating when the between-donor standard deviation exceeded 5%. A statistical classification framework was built to diagnose cytomegalovirus status from the catalog of TCR beta chain sequences. A later analysis assigned V and J genes by comparing TCR nucleotide sequences with IMGT/GENE-DB human TR gene sequences. In a later analysis, CDR3 sequences and most-parsimonious VDJ recombination scenarios were assigned using the TCRdist pipeline. In a later analysis, every TCR beta chain was defined by the combination of its CDR3 amino acid sequence and its V-gene family, and reads without a unique V-gene family were dropped. As a way to deal with suspected cross-contamination and a sequencing artifact, a later analysis dropped roughly 620 nucleotide sequences that were highly shared and had low generation probability. For each public chain, a later analysis derived a clonal expansion index from normalized ranks of inferred template counts within each repertoire. A later analysis computed generation probabilities with a VDJ recombination model fitted to out-of-frame rearrangements, and checked the results against IGoR. In a later analysis, TCR-TCR, TCR-HLA and TCR-CMV co-occurrence was scored with hypergeometric tests, and a repertoire-size bias correction was applied to TCR pairs. False discovery rates were estimated in a later analysis by permuting HLA or CMV assignments 20 times. In a later analysis, co-occurring TCRs were grouped using DBSCAN, and TCRdist sequence similarity was added for clustering within HLA-allele-positive subsets. Repertoires with fewer than 30,000 or more than 120,000 public chains, plus five repertoires with anomalous nucleotide sharing, were excluded from co-occurrence clustering. In its TCRdb copy, this immuneACCESS table keeps in-frame sequences only and misses some clones. Where compared with another copy, unresolved V genes explain less than half of these, and the others have no known cause. D and trimming were read from the DNA, whereas the V and J calls and clone size are those reported in that table. This sample gives about 180,000 clones in total; 82% of them show up just once. 1.5% of the sample is taken by the ten largest.

The CDR3 has 15 amino acids, counting the end cysteine and phenylalanine. The sequence is cut down to CDR3 DNA, 45 bases in frame from base 1. The germline V gene yields SGHNT for CDR1 and YENEEA for CDR2. V is cut back by 6 bases and J by 3 bases, with 6 bases in the junction unmatched. In total, 630 or so healthy bone marrow donors made up the cohort. At the time of sampling, every cohort member was nominally healthy, though immune exposures that went unrecorded were likely present. The donor was CMV seronegative and belonged to the group of over 300 seronegative cohort members. Each donor provided a peripheral blood sample, and peripheral blood mononuclear cells were used for TCR beta sequencing. Genomic DNA extraction from the blood cell samples was performed with the Qiagen DNeasy Blood Extraction Kit.

The sample taken for sequencing was PBMCs. Here the chain combines TRBV11-3 and TRBJ2-5; 11 bases in the junction line up with TRBD1. The clonotype was recovered from a man aged 40-55 years in good health and CMV-seronegative. The CDR3 amino acid sequence is: CASSPGQGAEETQYF. The bases are TGTGCCAGCAGTCCTGGACAGGGGGCAGAAGAGACCCAGTACTTC.